This record looks at one T cell receptor (beta chain) sequence and its context. Its specificity is unknown. This sample is drawn from a study of CD8+ T cells in alopecia areata. Across the study: Patients remained on tofacitinib for 6 to 18 months and then went 6 months without it. Study observations and caveats: Sequencing of scalp tissue also captures the resident alphabeta T cells of normal skin.

In alopecia areata patients, both lesional scalp punch biopsies and peripheral blood were collected. As the sequencing template, cDNA was produced by extracting RNA and reverse transcribing it. TCRdb keeps only in-frame clones here, not all; method: immunoSEQ multiplex PCR. The data hold some 180,000 clones, with roughly 60% observed a single time. This specimen consisted of CD4+ T cells sorted from blood, obtained at week 0. This receptor was taken from a human donor with alopecia areata.

The chain's CDR3 is CAIKSSPTDTQYF. DNA of the CDR3: TGTGCCATCAAGAGCTCGCCCACAGATACGCAGTATTTT. The chain employs TRBV10-3 and TRBJ2-3; no clear D. V lost 7 bases, J lost 2 bases, and 10 bases lay in between. Germline V gene sequence: CDR1 ENHRY, CDR2 SYGVKD. The CDR3 totals 13 residues.